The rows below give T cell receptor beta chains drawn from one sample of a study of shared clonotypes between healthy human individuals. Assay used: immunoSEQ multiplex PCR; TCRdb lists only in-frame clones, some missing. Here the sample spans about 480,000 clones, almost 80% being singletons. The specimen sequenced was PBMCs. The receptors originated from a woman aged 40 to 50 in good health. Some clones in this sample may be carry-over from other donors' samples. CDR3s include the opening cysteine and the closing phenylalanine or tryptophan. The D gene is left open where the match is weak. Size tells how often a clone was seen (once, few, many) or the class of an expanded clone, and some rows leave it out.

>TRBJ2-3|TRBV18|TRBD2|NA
TGTGCCAGCTCAAACGCGGGAGTCGGGACAGATACGCAGTATTTT
CASSNAGVGTDTQYF
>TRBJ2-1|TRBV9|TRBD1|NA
TGTGCCAGCAGCGCCTGGACAGGGAGCGGCGTTGAGCAGTTCTTC
CASSAWTGSGVEQFF
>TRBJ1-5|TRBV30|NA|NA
TGTGCCTGGAGCAAGGGGCAGCTAGACAATCAGCCCCAGCATTTT
CAWSKGQLDNQPQHF
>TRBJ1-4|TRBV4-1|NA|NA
TGCGCCAGCAGCCGCCTTGGGGCGCTTGAAAAACTGTTTTTT
CASSRLGALEKLFF
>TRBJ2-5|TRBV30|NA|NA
TGTGCCTGGAGTCAGGGTAGGGAGACCCAGTACTTC
CAWSQGRETQYF
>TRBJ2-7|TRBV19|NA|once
TGTGCCAGTAGTATAGTGGCAGGGTCCAGCGAGCAGTACTTC
CASSIVAGSSEQYF
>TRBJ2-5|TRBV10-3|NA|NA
TGTGCCACCGGGACTTTAGAAGAGACCCAGTACTTC
CATGTLEETQYF
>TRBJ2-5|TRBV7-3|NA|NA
TGTGCCAGCAGCTACCTAGGGCTTTCTGGAGAGACCCAGTACTTC
CASSYLGLSGETQYF
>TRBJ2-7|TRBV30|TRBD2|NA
TGTGCCTGGGGGAGCGGGAGTTACGAGCAGTACTTC
CAWGSGSYEQYF
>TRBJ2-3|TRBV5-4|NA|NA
TGTGCCAGCAGCCACCGGACTAGCACAGATACGCAGTATTTT
CASSHRTSTDTQYF
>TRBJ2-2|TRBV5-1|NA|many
TGCGCCAGCAGCTTAGGGGAGTACACCGGGGAGCTGTTTTTT
CASSLGEYTGELFF
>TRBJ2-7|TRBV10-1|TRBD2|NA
TGCGCCAGCAGTGAGGGGACTAGCGGGAGGGCCGAGCAGTACTTC
CASSEGTSGRAEQYF
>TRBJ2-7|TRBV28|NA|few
TGTGCCAGCAGTTTATCTGGACACTCCTACGAGCAGTACTTC
CASSLSGHSYEQYF
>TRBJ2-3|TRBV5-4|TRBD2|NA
TGTGCCAGCAGCTTGGGGACTAGCGGGAGGGCAGATACGCAGTATTTT
CASSLGTSGRADTQYF
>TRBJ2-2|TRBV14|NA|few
TGTGCCAGCAGCCAAGTGAATCGGCCCACCGGGGAGCTGTTTTTT
CASSQVNRPTGELFF
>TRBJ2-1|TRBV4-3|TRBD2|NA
TGCGCCAGCAGCCACATAGCGGGAAGTGGCAATGAGCAGTTCTTC
CASSHIAGSGNEQFF
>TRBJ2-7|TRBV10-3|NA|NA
TGTGCCATCAGTGAGCAGGCGGGATACGAGCAGTACTTC
CAISEQAGYEQYF
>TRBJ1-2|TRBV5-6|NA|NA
TGTGCCAGCAGCTTGGGTCAGTTCAACTATGGCTACACCTTC
CASSLGQFNYGYTF
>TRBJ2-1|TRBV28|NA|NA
TGTGCCAGCAGTCCCCTGGGAAGGGTGTCGATCAATGAGCAGTTCTTC
CASSPLGRVSINEQFF
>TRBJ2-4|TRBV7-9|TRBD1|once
TGTGCCAGCAGACCCCGGGACAGGAGAAACATTCAGTACTTC
CASRPRDRRNIQYF
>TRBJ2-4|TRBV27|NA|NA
TGTGCCAGCAGTCCCCGGAATCTAGCCAAAAACATTCAGTACTTC
CASSPRNLAKNIQYF
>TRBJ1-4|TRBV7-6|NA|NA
TGTGCCAGCAGCTTAGCTCCGGGACGGCAGAATGAAAAACTGTTTTTT
CASSLAPGRQNEKLFF
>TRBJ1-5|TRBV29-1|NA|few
TGCAGCGTTGGGAAGGGAGGCAATCAGCCCCAGCATTTT
CSVGKGGNQPQHF
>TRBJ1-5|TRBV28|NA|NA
TGTGCCAGCAGTTTGAGGGGGGAAGGTAGCAATCAGCCCCAGCATTTT
CASSLRGEGSNQPQHF
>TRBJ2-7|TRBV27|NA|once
TGTGCCAGCAGTTTACGACAGCCTGGGGGGTACTTC
CASSLRQPGGYF
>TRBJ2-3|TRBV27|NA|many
TGTGCCAGCAGTTTTTCCCTAGACAGGAGACCAGATACGCAGTATTTT
CASSFSLDRRPDTQYF
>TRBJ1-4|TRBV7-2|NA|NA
TGTGCCAGCAGCTCAGGGGCCGCCGAAAAACTGTTTTTT
CASSSGAAEKLFF
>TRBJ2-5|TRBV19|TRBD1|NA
TGTGCCAGTAGACAGGGGAAAGAGACCCAGTACTTC
CASRQGKETQYF
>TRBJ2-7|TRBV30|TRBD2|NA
TGTGCCTGGGCGCTAGCGGGTCTCTACGAGCAGTACTTC
CAWALAGLYEQYF
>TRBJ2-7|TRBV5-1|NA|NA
TGCGCCAGCAGCTCCCAGGGATACGAGCAGTACTTC
CASSSQGYEQYF
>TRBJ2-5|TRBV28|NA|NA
TGTGCCAGCACCCTAAATGGGGGCCAAGAGACCCAGTACTTC
CASTLNGGQETQYF
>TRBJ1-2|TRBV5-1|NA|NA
TGCGCCAGCAGCCTCGGACAAACGATCTATGGCTACACCTTC
CASSLGQTIYGYTF
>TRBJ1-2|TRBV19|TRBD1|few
TGTGCCAGTAGTACCGGGACAGTGATCGACTATGGCTACACCTTC
CASSTGTVIDYGYTF
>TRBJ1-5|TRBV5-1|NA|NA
TGCGCCAGCAGCTTGGATGACGGCAATCAGCCCCAGCATTTT
CASSLDDGNQPQHF
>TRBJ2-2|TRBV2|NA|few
TGTGCCAGCAGTGTTATGTCGTCGACCGGGGAGCTGTTTTTT
CASSVMSSTGELFF
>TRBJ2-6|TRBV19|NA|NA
TGTGCCAGTAGTATAGTGACAGTGGCTGGGGCCAACGTCCTGACTTTC
CASSIVTVAGANVLTF
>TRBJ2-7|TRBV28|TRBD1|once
TGTGCCAGCAAACCGGGACAGGGTAATTACGAGCAGTACTTC
CASKPGQGNYEQYF
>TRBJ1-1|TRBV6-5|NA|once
TGTGCCAGCAGTTACGGCAGAGACACTGAAGCTTTCTTT
CASSYGRDTEAFF
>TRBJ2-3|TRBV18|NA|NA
TGTGCCAGCTCACCCTCCAGGGATACGCAGTATTTT
CASSPSRDTQYF
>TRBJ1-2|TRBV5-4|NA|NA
TGTGCCAGCAGCTCACCGGGGACGAATAACTATGGCTACACCTTC
CASSSPGTNNYGYTF
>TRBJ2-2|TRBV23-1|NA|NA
TGCGCCAGCAGTCAATCGTGGGACTGGCGCGCTTTTAGAAGGATAAAAGACGGGGAGCTGTTTTTT
CASSQSWDWRAFRRIKDGELFF
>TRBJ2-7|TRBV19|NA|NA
TGTGCCAGTATCTTCCTCCGGGACACTACCTACGAGCAGTACTTC
CASIFLRDTTYEQYF
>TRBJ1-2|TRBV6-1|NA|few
TGTGCCAGCAGTCAACACAGGAGAGATCAGAATGGCTACACCTTC
CASSQHRRDQNGYTF
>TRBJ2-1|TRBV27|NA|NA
TGTGCCAGCAGCCACACACTAGGGAGCTCCTACAATGAGCAGTTCTTC
CASSHTLGSSYNEQFF
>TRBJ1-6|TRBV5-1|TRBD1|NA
TGCGCCAGCAGCGTGGGACAGAGGGGCTCACCCCTCCACTTT
CASSVGQRGSPLHF
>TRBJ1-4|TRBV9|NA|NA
TGTGCCAGCAGCCCTGGGGGTCCCGGTGAAAAACTGTTTTTT
CASSPGGPGEKLFF
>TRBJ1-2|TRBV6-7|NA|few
TGTGCCAGCAGTTACTCGGCAGGGACGGGTGGCTGCACCTTC
CASSYSAGTGGCTF
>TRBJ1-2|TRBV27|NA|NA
TGTGCCAGCAGTTTATCGGCCCCGGAGGACTATGGCTACACCTTC
CASSLSAPEDYGYTF
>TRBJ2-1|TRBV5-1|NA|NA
TGCGCCAGCAGCTTGGGCCGTGCTCGGGGTGAGCAGTTCTTC
CASSLGRARGEQFF
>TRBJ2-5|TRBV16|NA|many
TGTGCCAGCAGCCAATCGGTAGGAGTTGGGCAAGAGACCCAGTACTTC
CASSQSVGVGQETQYF
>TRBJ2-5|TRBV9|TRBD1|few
TGTGCCAGCAGTGCCAGGACAGGCGAAGAGACCCAGTACTTC
CASSARTGEETQYF
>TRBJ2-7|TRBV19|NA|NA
TGTGCCAGTAGTTCCGGGACCTCACTCTACGAGCAGTACTTC
CASSSGTSLYEQYF